The next 9 T cell receptor beta chains were all read from a single sample in a study of cytomegalovirus exposure and HLA in healthy donors. 60 Vbeta and 13 Jbeta primers were used in PCR. Measured with immunoSEQ multiplex PCR; TCRdb has only the in-frame clones, and not every one. Its table lists fewer than 150,000 clones. The source material was PBMCs. The receptors shown here come from a man aged 35 to 55 in good health and CMV-seronegative.

The chain uses TRBV14 and TRBJ1-4; TRBD1 is a possible D gene (5 bases). In germline, CDR1 is SGHDN, CDR2 FVKESK. The CDR3 contains 14 residues. Trimming shortened V by 5 bases and J by 3 bases, and 10 bases separated the two germline ends. The CDR3 nucleotides are TGTGCCAGCAGCTTCGGGACTTCTAATGAAAAACTGTTTTTT. It codes for CASSFGTSNEKLFF.

This chain links TRBV18 with TRBJ1-3; the match to TRBD1 covers 12 bases. The V gene end was trimmed by 3 bases and the J gene end by 2 bases; junction bases not matched to a gene: 8. This CDR3 contains 18 residues. Germline-derived CDR1 and CDR2 are KGHSH and LQKENI. The CDR3: CASSPGTGGLVAGNTIYF. As DNA, the CDR3 is TGTGCCAGCTCACCCGGGACAGGGGGCCTTGTAGCTGGAAACACCATATATTTT.

The V gene is TRBV9, the J gene TRBJ2-7; D is unresolved. This CDR3 is built from 14 residues. The germline V gene has CDR1 SGDLS and CDR2 YYNGEE. V lost 0 bases to trimming and J lost 5 bases, with 12 bases between them. CDR3: CASSVGPPGNEQYF. Written as DNA, the CDR3 is TGTGCCAGCAGCGTAGGTCCACCAGGCAACGAGCAGTACTTC.

The chain recombines TRBV5-4 with TRBJ1-2; 9 bases fit TRBD1. The CDR3 length is 13 residues. Germline trimming cut 5 bases from V and 8 bases from J; bases unmatched to any gene: 7. Germline lookup yields CDR1 SGHNT and CDR2 YYREEE (reference sequence). As DNA, the CDR3 is TGTGCCAGCAGGGAAGGGGACAGGGTAGGCTACACCTTC. This translates into CASREGDRVGYTF.

About this clone itself: Other DNA sequences in this sample translate to the same CDR3. The V and J genes are TRBV19 and TRBJ1-2; 7 nucleotides match TRBD1. The length of the CDR3 is 14 residues. Germline V gives CDR1 LNHDA, CDR2 SQIVND (reference sequence). V dropped 11 bases and J dropped 4; count of bases not matched to a gene: 13. Written as DNA, the CDR3 is TGTGCCGCCCGGACCGGGCAGGGGGTCTATGGCTACACCTTC. Translation: CAARTGQGVYGYTF.

This rearrangement joins TRBV7-2 to TRBJ1-5, with TRBD1 as a possible D gene (6 bases). CDR3 size: 14 residues. Looked up from germline, CDR1 is SGHTA and CDR2 is FQGNSA. Deletions cut 5 bases from V and 11 bases from J, with 19 bases between. The CDR3, as DNA: TGTGCCAGCAGCGTTTTACAGGGTAAGGGAGCCCAGCATTTT. This encodes CASSVLQGKGAQHF. Variable domain in full (rest from reference TRBV7-2 and TRBJ1-5): GAGVSQSPSNKVTEKGKDVELRCDPISGHTALYWYRQSLGQGLEFLIYFQGNSAPDKSGLPSDRFSAERTGGSVSTLTIQRTQQEDSAVYLCASSVLQGKGAQHFGDGTRLSIL.

The chain links TRBV18 to TRBJ1-2, with no clear D. This CDR3 is 11 amino acids long. Trimming removed 6 bases at V and 12 bases at J, with 14 bases between. Germline V gives CDR1 KGHSH, CDR2 LQKENI. The CDR3 region is CASSTTGIHTF. CDR3 bases: TGTGCCAGCTCCACCACGGGAATTCACACCTTC.

In terms of frequency, this clone is medium-sized. The chain recombines TRBV6-4 with TRBJ1-5; the D gene is possibly TRBD1 (6 bases). The CDR3 spans 15 residues. Trimming shortened V by 0 bases and J by 4 bases, and 10 bases separated the two germline ends. From germline, CDR1 is MRHNA and CDR2 SNTAGT. The CDR3: CASSDSGQINQPQHF. The CDR3 bases are TGTGCCAGCAGTGACTCCGGACAGATTAATCAGCCCCAGCATTTT.

The V gene is TRBV5-4, the J gene TRBJ2-7; TRBD1 aligns across 9 bases. Germline CDR1 reads SGHNT; CDR2 reads YYREEE (reference sequence). V dropped 4 bases and J dropped 2; count of bases not matched to a gene: 10. The CDR3 is made up of 16 amino acids. The DNA of the CDR3 is TGTGCCAGCAGCACACCCCGGGACAGGGACACCTACGAGCAGTACTTC. Residues: CASSTPRDRDTYEQYF.